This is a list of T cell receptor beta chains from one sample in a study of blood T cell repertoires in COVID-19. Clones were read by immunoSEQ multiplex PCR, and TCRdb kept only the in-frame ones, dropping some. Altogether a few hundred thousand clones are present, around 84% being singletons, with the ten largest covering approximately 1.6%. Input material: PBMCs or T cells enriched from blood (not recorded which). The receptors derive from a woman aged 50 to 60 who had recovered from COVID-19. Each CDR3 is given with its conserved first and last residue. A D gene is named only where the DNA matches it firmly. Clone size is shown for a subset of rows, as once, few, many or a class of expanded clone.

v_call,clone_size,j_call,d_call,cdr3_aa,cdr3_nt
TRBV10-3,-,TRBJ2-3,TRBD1,CAISVGQGATDTQYF,TGTGCCATCAGTGTAGGGCAGGGGGCAACAGATACGCAGTATTTT
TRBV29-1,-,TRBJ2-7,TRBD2,CSVAGLDTHEQYF,TGCAGCGTTGCGGGACTAGACACCCACGAGCAGTACTTC
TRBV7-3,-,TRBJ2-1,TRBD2,CASSSPLTSGRLGSIVQFF,TGTGCCAGCAGCTCCCCCCTCACTAGCGGGAGATTGGGTTCGATAGTGCAGTTCTTC
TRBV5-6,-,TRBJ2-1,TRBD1,CASSPGRGLLNEQFF,TGTGCCAGCAGTCCAGGCAGGGGGCTCTTAAATGAGCAGTTCTTC
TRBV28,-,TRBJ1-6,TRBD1,CASSPKTGLGNSPLHF,TGTGCCAGCAGTCCAAAGACAGGGTTGGGCAATTCACCCCTCCACTTT
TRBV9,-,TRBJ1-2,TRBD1,CASSAGQGYYGYTF,TGTGCCAGCAGCGCGGGACAGGGCTACTATGGCTACACCTTC
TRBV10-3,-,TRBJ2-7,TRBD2,CAISGAGTSGAYEQYF,TGTGCCATCAGCGGAGCCGGGACTAGTGGGGCCTACGAGCAGTACTTC
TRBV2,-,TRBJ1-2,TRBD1,CASNTPDRSFLGYTF,TGTGCCAGCAATACCCCGGACAGGTCCTTCCTGGGCTACACCTTC
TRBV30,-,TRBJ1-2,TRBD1,CAWSVRRDRSFYGYTF,TGTGCCTGGAGTGTACGGCGGGACAGGAGCTTCTATGGCTACACCTTC
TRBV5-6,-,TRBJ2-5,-,CASSWGRAPQETQYF,TGTGCCAGCAGCTGGGGGCGAGCGCCCCAAGAGACCCAGTACTTC
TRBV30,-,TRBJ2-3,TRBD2,CAWTSGHAPTDTQYF,TGTGCCTGGACTAGCGGTCACGCGCCCACAGATACGCAGTATTTT
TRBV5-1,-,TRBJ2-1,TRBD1,CASSSRDRGEQFF,TGCGCCAGCAGCTCCCGGGACAGGGGTGAGCAGTTCTTC
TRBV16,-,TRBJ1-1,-,CASSQSQSTEAFF,TGTGCCAGCAGCCAATCTCAATCCACTGAAGCTTTCTTT
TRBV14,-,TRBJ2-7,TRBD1,CASGPRGWQGANEQYF,TGTGCCAGCGGCCCTAGGGGATGGCAGGGGGCTAACGAGCAGTACTTC
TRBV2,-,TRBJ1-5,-,CASSMSGTNQPQHF,TGTGCCAGCAGCATGAGCGGGACCAATCAGCCCCAGCATTTT
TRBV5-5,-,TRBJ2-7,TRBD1,CASSLLDRANSYEQYF,TGTGCCAGCAGCTTGCTCGACAGGGCTAACTCCTACGAGCAGTACTTC
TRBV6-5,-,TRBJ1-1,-,CASSRGGNTEAFF,TGTGCCAGCAGTAGGGGGGGGAACACTGAAGCTTTCTTT
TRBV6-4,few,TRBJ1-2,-,CASRPERANYGYTF,TGTGCCAGCAGGCCTGAGAGAGCTAACTATGGCTACACCTTC
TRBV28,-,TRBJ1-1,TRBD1,CASSKTGTGFEAFF,TGTGCCAGCAGTAAAACCGGGACAGGGTTTGAAGCTTTCTTT
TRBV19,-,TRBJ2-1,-,CATTPGLRNNEQFF,TGTGCCACCACTCCGGGACTGAGAAACAATGAGCAGTTCTTC
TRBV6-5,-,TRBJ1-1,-,CASSYSRMLGNTEAFF,TGTGCCAGCAGTTACTCCAGGATGCTGGGGAACACTGAAGCTTTCTTT
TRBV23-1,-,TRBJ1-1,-,CASSPPRSSF,TGCGCCAGCAGTCCACCGCGATCCTCGTTT
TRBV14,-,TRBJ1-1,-,CASSQDVRQLGRDTEAFF,TGTGCCAGCAGCCAAGATGTGAGACAGTTGGGTCGTGACACTGAAGCTTTCTTT
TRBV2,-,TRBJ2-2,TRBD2,CASTLAGAGGELFF,TGTGCCAGCACTCTAGCGGGAGCCGGCGGGGAGCTGTTTTTT
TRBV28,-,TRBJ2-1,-,CASSPPGRDNEQFF,TGTGCCAGCAGCCCCCCCGGTCGGGATAATGAGCAGTTCTTC
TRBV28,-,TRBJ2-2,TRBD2,CASSLAGATRELFF,TGTGCCAGCAGTTTAGCGGGAGCAACCCGGGAGCTGTTTTTT
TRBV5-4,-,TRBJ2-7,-,CASSLGQGIDEQYF,TGTGCCAGCAGCTTGGGCCAGGGAATCGACGAGCAGTACTTC
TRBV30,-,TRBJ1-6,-,CAWSVQGTGLSPLHF,TGTGCCTGGAGTGTACAAGGTACAGGGCTTTCACCCCTCCACTTT
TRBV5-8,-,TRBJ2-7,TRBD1,CASSFGDSVPYF,TGTGCCAGCAGCTTCGGGGACAGCGTCCCCTACTTC
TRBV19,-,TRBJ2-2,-,CASSAPGGTTGELFF,TGTGCCAGTAGTGCCCCTGGGGGCACCACCGGGGAGCTGTTTTTT
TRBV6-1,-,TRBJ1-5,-,CASSDVAGSGNQPQHF,TGTGCCAGCAGTGATGTGGCCGGGTCAGGCAATCAGCCCCAGCATTTT
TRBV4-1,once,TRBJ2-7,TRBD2,CASSLGLAGGRAIQYF,TGCGCCAGCAGCCTCGGACTAGCGGGAGGGCGGGCTATTCAGTACTTC
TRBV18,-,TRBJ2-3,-,CASSPREGRVGDTQYF,TGTGCCAGCTCACCCAGAGAGGGCCGGGTTGGAGATACGCAGTATTTT